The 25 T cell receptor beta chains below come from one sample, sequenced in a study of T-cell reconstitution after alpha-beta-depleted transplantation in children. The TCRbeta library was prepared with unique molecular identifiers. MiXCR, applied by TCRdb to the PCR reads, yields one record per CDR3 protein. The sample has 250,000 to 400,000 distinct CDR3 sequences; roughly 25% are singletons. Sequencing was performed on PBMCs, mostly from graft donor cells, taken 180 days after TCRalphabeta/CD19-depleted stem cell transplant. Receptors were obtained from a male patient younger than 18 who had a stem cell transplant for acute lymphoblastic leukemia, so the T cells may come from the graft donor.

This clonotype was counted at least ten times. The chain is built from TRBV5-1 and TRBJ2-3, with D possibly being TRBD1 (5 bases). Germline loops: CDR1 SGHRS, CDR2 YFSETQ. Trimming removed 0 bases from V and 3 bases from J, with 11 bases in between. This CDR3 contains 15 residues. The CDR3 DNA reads TGCGCCAGCAGCTTGGCCAGGGCATCTACAGATACGCAGTATTTT. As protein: CASSLARASTDTQYF.

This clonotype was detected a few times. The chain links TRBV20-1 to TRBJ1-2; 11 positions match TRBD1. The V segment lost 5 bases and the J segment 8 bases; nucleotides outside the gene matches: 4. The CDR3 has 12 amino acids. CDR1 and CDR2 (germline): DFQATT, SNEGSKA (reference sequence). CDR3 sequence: CSAGQGAGGYTF. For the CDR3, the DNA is TGCAGTGCTGGACAGGGGGCGGGAGGCTACACCTTC.

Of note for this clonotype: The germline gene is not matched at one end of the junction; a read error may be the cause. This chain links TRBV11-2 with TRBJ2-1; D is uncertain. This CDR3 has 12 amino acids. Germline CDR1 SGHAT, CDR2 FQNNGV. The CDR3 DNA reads TGTGTCAGCAGCCCTCAATACAATAAGCAGTTCTTC. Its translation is CVSSPQYNKQFF.

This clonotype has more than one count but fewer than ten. The CDR3 spells CASIGQRTDTQYF. DNA for the CDR3: TGTGCCAGCATCGGGCAGCGCACAGATACGCAGTATTTT. The chain joins TRBV5-6 to TRBJ2-3, with no clear D. In germline, CDR1 is SGHDT, CDR2 YYEEEE. Trimming pared 6 bases from V and 1 base from J, leaving 9 bases between. CDR3 length: 13 amino acids.

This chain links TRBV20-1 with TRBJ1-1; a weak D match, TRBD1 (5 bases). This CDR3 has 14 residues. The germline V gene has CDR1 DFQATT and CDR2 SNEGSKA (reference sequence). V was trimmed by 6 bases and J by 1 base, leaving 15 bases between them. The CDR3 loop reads CSARLRGSNTEAFF. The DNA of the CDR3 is TGCAGTGCCCGTCTGAGGGGCTCGAACACTGAAGCTTTCTTT.

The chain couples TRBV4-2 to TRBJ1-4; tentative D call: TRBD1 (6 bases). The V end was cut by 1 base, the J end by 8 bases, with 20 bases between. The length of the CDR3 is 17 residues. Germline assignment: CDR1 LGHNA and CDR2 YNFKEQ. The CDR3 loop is CASSQGPTGAKREKLFF. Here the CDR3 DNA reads TGTGCCAGCAGCCAAGGCCCGACAGGTGCCAAAAGGGAAAAACTGTTTTTT.

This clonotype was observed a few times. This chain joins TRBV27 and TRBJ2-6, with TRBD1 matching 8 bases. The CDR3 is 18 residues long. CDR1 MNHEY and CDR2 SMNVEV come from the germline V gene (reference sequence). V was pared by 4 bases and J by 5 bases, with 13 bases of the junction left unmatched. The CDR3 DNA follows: TGTGCCAGCAGTTCGCGACAGGGGCCGCCAGGAAGGGCCAACGTCCTGACTTTC. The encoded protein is CASSSRQGPPGRANVLTF.

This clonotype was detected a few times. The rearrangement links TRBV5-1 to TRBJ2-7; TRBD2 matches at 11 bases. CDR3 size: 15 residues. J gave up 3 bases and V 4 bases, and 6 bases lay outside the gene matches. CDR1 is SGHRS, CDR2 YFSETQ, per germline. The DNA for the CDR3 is TGCGCCAGCAGCCTCGGACTAGCGGGCTTCTACGAGCAGTACTTC. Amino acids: CASSLGLAGFYEQYF.

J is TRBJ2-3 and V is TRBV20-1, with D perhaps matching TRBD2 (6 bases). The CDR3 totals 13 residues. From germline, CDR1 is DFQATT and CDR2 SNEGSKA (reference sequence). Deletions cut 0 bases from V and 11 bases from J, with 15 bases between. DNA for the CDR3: TGCAGTGCTAGAGATGGGGGGACCCCTCGGCAGTATTTT. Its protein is CSARDGGTPRQYF.

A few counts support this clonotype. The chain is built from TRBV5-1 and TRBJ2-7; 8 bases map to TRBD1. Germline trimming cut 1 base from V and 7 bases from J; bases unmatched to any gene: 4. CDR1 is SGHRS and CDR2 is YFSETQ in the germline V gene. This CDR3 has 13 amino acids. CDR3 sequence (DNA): TGCGCCAGCAGCTTGCTCAGGGGGCCTGAGCAGTACTTC. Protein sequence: CASSLLRGPEQYF.

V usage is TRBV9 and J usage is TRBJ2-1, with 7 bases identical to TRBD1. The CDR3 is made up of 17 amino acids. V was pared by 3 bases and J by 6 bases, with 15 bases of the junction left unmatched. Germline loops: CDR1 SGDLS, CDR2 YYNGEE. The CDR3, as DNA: TGTGCCAGCAGCGCCGACCCTGGGACAGTCTGGGGCAATGAGCAGTTCTTC. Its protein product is CASSADPGTVWGNEQFF. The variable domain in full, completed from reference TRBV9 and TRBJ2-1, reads DSGVTQTPKHLITATGQRVTLRCSPRSGDLSVYWYQQSLDQGLQFLIQYYNGEERAKGNILERFSAQQFPDLHSELNLSSLELGDSALYFCASSADPGTVWGNEQFFGPGTRLTVL.

The CDR3 region is CSVLLAGVHTGELFF. CDR3 DNA sequence: TGCAGCGTTCTATTAGCGGGAGTCCACACCGGGGAGCTGTTTTTT. The chain links TRBV29-1 to TRBJ2-2; TRBD2 aligns across 9 bases. The CDR3 loop spans 15 amino acids. V lost 5 bases to trimming and J lost 3 bases; unmatched junction nucleotides: 7. CDR1 is SQVTM and CDR2 is ANQGSEA in the germline V gene.

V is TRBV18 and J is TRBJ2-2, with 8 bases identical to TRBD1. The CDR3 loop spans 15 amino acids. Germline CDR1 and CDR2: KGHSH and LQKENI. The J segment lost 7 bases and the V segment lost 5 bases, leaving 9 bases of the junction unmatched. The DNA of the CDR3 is TGTGCCAGCTCAACTGACAGGGGTTCGATCGGGGAGCTGTTTTTT. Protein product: CASSTDRGSIGELFF.

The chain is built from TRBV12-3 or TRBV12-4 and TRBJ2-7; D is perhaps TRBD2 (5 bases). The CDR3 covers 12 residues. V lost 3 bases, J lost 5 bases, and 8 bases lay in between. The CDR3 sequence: CASSLRAHEQYF. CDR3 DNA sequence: TGTGCCAGCAGTTTGAGGGCCCACGAGCAGTACTTC.

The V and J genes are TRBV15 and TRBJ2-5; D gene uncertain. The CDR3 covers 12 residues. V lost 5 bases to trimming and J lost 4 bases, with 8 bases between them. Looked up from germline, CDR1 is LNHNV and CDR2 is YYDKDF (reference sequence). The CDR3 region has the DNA TGTGCCACCAGCCCCACCCTAGAGACCCAGTACTTC. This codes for CATSPTLETQYF.

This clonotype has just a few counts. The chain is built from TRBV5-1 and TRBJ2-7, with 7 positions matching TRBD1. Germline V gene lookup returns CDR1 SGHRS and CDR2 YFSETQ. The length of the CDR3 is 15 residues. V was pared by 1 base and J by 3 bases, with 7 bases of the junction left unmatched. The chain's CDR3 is CASSLRRAGGYEQYF. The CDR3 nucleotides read TGCGCCAGCAGCTTGAGAAGGGCAGGGGGCTACGAGCAGTACTTC.

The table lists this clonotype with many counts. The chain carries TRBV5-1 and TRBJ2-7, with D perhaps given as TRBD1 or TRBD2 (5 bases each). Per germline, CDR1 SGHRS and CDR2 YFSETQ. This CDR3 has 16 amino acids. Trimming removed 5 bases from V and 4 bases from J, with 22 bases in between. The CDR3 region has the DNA TGCGCCAGCAGAGCGTTTGACACGGGACCCTTTTACGAGCAGTACTTC. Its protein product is CASRAFDTGPFYEQYF.

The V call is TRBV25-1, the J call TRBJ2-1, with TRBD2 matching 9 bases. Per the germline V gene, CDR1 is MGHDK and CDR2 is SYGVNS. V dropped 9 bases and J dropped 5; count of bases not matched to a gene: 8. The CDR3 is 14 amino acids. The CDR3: CASRLAGRHNEQFF. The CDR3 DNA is TGTGCCAGTCGTCTAGCGGGACGACACAATGAGCAGTTCTTC.

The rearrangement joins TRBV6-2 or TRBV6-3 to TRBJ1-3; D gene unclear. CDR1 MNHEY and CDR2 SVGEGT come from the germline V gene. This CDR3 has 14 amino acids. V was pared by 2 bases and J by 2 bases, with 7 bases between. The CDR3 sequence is CASSYGHPGNTIYF. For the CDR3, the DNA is TGTGCCAGCAGTTACGGGCACCCTGGAAACACCATATATTTT.

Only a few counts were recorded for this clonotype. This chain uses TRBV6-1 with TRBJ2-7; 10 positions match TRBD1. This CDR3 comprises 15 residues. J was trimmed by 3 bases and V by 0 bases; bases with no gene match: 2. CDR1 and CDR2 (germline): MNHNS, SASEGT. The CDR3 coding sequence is TGTGCCAGCAGTGAAGCCGGGACAGGGGACTACGAGCAGTACTTC. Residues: CASSEAGTGDYEQYF.

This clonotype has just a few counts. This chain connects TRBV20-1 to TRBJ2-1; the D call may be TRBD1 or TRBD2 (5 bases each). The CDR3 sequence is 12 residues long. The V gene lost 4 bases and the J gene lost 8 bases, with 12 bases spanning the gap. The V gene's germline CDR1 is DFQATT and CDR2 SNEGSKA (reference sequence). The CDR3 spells CSAIQEVDEQFF. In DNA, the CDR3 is TGCAGTGCTATACAGGAGGTCGATGAGCAGTTCTTC.

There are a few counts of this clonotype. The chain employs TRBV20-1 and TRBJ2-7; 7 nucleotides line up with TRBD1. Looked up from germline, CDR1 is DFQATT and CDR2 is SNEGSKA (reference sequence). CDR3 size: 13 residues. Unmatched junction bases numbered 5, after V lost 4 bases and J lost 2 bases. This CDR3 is CSAIPGQPYEQYF. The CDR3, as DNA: TGCAGTGCTATACCGGGACAGCCCTACGAGCAGTACTTC.

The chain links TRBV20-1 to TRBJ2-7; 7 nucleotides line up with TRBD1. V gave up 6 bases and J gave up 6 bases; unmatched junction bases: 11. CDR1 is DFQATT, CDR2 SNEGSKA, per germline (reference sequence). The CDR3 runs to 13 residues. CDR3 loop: CSARRVGGGEQYF. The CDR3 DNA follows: TGCAGTGCAAGAAGGGTAGGGGGCGGCGAGCAGTACTTC.

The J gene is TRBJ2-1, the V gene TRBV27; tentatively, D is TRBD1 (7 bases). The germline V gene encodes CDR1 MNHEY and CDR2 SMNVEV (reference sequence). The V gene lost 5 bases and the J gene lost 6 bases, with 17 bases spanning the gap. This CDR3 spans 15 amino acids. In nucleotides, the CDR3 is TGTGCCAGCAGTACGGCCAGGGGGGACGGCAATGAGCAGTTCTTC. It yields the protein CASSTARGDGNEQFF.

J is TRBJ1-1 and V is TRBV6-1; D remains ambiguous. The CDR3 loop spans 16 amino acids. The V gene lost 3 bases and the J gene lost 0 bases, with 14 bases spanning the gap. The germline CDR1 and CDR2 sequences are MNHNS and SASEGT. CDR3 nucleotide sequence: TGTGCCAGCAGTGACCCGGGAGGCGACATGAACACTGAAGCTTTCTTT. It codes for CASSDPGGDMNTEAFF.